Listed below are T cell receptor beta chains from one sample, sequenced in a study of brain T cells in children with intractable seizures. Measured with immunoSEQ multiplex PCR; TCRdb has only the in-frame clones, and not every one. The sample lists some 76,000 clones; about 93% were seen once. Sequencing was performed on peripheral blood, taken at surgery. Source of these receptors: a boy younger than two with tuberous sclerosis and intractable seizures. Each CDR3 is given with its conserved first and last residue. D genes are given only for firm matches. Some rows have no size entry. The others give once, few or many, or a class for an expanded clone.

-	14	TRBV4-1	TRBJ1-1	-	CASSSQGKNTEAFF	TGCGCCAGCAGCAGCCAGGGAAAGAACACTGAAGCTTTCTTT
-	14	TRBV6-5	TRBJ1-2	-	CASSPMGGRYGYTF	TGTGCCAGCAGTCCCATGGGGGGTAGATATGGCTACACCTTC
TRBD1	13	TRBV6-5	TRBJ1-5	-	CASTQGGNQPQHF	TGTGCCAGCACCCAGGGGGGCAATCAGCCCCAGCATTTT
-	16	TRBV4-2	TRBJ1-5	few	CASSQEWQISNQPQHF	TGTGCCAGCAGCCAAGAGTGGCAAATTAGCAATCAGCCCCAGCATTTT
TRBD1	14	TRBV30	TRBJ1-1	few	CAWSPGTGLTEAFF	TGTGCCTGGAGCCCCGGGACAGGGCTCACTGAAGCTTTCTTT
-	14	TRBV19	TRBJ2-1	-	CAIKGTSRINEQFF	TGTGCCATAAAGGGAACTAGCAGAATCAATGAGCAGTTCTTC
-	15	TRBV19	TRBJ2-7	-	CASSSPTDGTYEQYF	TGTGCCAGTAGTAGCCCCACCGACGGGACCTACGAGCAGTACTTC
-	16	TRBV28	TRBJ2-7	once	CASTRPGKSHPSEQYF	TGTGCCAGCACCCGCCCGGGCAAATCCCATCCTAGCGAGCAGTACTTC
-	14	TRBV6-6	TRBJ1-2	-	CASSYSQGLYGYTF	TGTGCCAGCAGTTATTCACAGGGCCTCTATGGCTACACCTTC
TRBD2	16	TRBV30	TRBJ2-7	-	CAWSVSREDVFYEQYF	TGTGCCTGGAGTGTAAGTCGGGAGGATGTTTTCTACGAGCAGTACTTC
-	13	TRBV6-5	TRBJ1-3	-	CASSTSGLYTIYF	-
-	13	TRBV19	TRBJ2-7	-	CASSITGPYEQYF	TGTGCCAGTAGTATAACAGGGCCGTACGAGCAGTACTTC
TRBD1	17	TRBV4-1	TRBJ2-7	-	CASSEGQGKLLTYEQYF	TGCGCCAGCAGCGAGGGACAGGGGAAATTGTTGACCTACGAGCAGTACTTC
TRBD1	14	TRBV29-1	TRBJ2-7	-	CSVEGTGGGYEQYF	TGCAGCGTTGAAGGGACAGGGGGCGGCTACGAGCAGTACTTC
-	14	TRBV5-6	TRBJ1-1	-	CASSLPSENTEAFF	TGTGCCAGCAGCTTACCCAGCGAGAACACTGAAGCTTTCTTT
-	11	TRBV3-1/TRBV3-2	TRBJ2-1	-	CASSLNNEQFF	TGTGCCAGCAGCCTAAACAATGAGCAGTTCTTC
-	16	TRBV5-4	TRBJ1-2	-	CASSFPLDSFNYGYTF	TGTGCCAGCAGCTTCCCCCTTGACAGTTTTAACTATGGCTACACCTTC
-	16	TRBV7-2	TRBJ2-3	-	CASSPRTGGGTDTQYF	TGTGCCAGCAGCCCTAGGACAGGAGGAGGGACAGATACGCAGTATTTT
-	15	TRBV21-1	TRBJ1-4	-	CASSKPGQANEKLFF	TGTGCCAGCAGCAAACCGGGACAGGCGAATGAAAAACTGTTTTTT
-	13	TRBV19	TRBJ1-5	-	CASSSSGTQPQHF	TGTGCCAGTAGTAGTTCAGGGACCCAGCCCCAGCATTTT